Here is one TCR beta chain with its context. The antigen it binds to is not known. One base away there is no much larger clone; base qualities are not given. Participants in the prospective study were enrolled through a virtual design, were aged roughly 18 to 90 years, and lived in fewer than 30 United States geographic areas. Cohort assignment in the prospective study relied on participant-reported clinical history from a screening survey and a study questionnaire. In the prospective study, mobile phlebotomists collected whole blood, serum and a nasopharyngeal or oropharyngeal swab from each participant. Additional blood draws and questionnaires over an approximately 2-month period could optionally be provided by prospective study participants. Blood samples from the prospective study were shipped frozen or at room temperature prior to DNA extraction. This entry belongs to a study of blood T cell repertoires in COVID-19 (dated by TCRdb to about 2020). With respect to the entire study: Collaborator samples came from the United States, Italy and Spain and covered acute and convalescent phases of COVID-19. Samples came from the ongoing ImmuneRACE study (first 160 participants) plus 1,254 subjects from 6 global collaborators. Subjects who had been exposed to COVID-19, were actively infected with it, or had recovered from it provided the deeply sampled blood TCRbeta repertoires that made up the dataset. The prospective study material was composed of cDNA or gDNA derived from T cells, B-cell-depleted T cells, or PBMCs. HLA class I and class II types, where available, came from metadata supplied by the sample provider rather than from assay-based typing. A freely available public database, intended as a resource for researchers studying the immune response to SARS-CoV-2, is where the repertoires were released. Nearly every sample came with metadata listing a de-identified subject ID, COVID-19 status, age in years and sex.

The immunoSEQ Assay, a bias-controlled multiplex PCR, was used to amplify TCRbeta CDR3 regions from genomic DNA. From the authors' description of their analysis: Nucleated cell counts per sample were estimated from amplification of reference gene primers within the assay. To quantify the absolute abundance of each unique TCRbeta CDR3 rearrangement, sequence reads were collapsed and filtered. For each sample, productive Simpson clonality was calculated as the square root of Simpson's diversity index across productive rearrangements. TCRdb mirrors the immuneACCESS table, restricted to in-frame sequences. Some clones are absent from its copies; in checked studies, under half trace to an unresolved V gene, and the reason for the others is unknown. D and trimming come from the DNA, and the V and J calls and clone size come from that table. In all, the sample holds roughly 200,000 clones, and roughly 86% of those were seen once. The ten largest make up approximately 10% of the sample.

CDR1 and CDR2, per the germline V gene, are MNHEY and SVGAGI. V was cut back by 7 bases and J by 0 bases, leaving a gap of 10 bases between them. The CDR3 runs 13 residues from the cysteine to the phenylalanine. Only the CDR3 DNA is retained, 39 bases long and in frame from the first base. What the study reported, not specific to this receptor: The quantity of clinical and demographic metadata differed by source and by participant and was supplied without curation.

Sequencing was carried out using PBMCs or T cells enriched from blood (not recorded which). Recombination joined TRBV6-5 with TRBJ2-7; there is no confident call for the D gene. The receptor's source is a man younger than 35 with acute COVID-19. The nucleotides are TGTGCCAGCACGGAGACCTTCTCCTACGAGCAGTACTTC. This codes for CASTETFSYEQYF.